This is a list of T cell receptor beta chains from one sample in a study of shared clonotypes between healthy human individuals. The protocol was immunoSEQ multiplex PCR, while the TCRdb copy is restricted to in-frame clones and leaves out a portion. The profile shows some 680,000 clones, approximately 73% of them singletons. Sequenced: memory CD4+ T cells sorted from blood. The receptors come from a woman aged 30 to 39 in good health. CDR3s include the opening cysteine and the closing phenylalanine or tryptophan. Each record gives: D gene, V gene, J gene, CDR3 length, CDR3 protein. A D gene is named only where the DNA matches it firmly.

d_gene: -
v_gene: TRBV7-9
j_gene: TRBJ2-1
len: 15
CDR3aa: CASSSTGRGDNEQFF

d_gene: -
v_gene: TRBV4-2
j_gene: TRBJ2-2
len: 17
CDR3aa: CASSQEGGTASAGELFF

d_gene: -
v_gene: TRBV5-1
j_gene: TRBJ1-1
len: 14
CDR3aa: CASSWGTGNTEAFF

d_gene: -
v_gene: TRBV29-1
j_gene: TRBJ2-7
len: 14
CDR3aa: CSVWGAPGDNEQYF

d_gene: TRBD2
v_gene: TRBV10-3
j_gene: TRBJ2-5
len: 14
CDR3aa: CAISEREGLETQYF

d_gene: -
v_gene: TRBV5-6
j_gene: TRBJ1-1
len: 14
CDR3aa: CASSLVGPHTEAFF

d_gene: -
v_gene: TRBV5-4
j_gene: TRBJ2-7
len: 11
CDR3aa: CASSNSYEQYF

d_gene: -
v_gene: TRBV28
j_gene: TRBJ2-2
len: 14
CDR3aa: CASSFSGNTGELFF

d_gene: -
v_gene: TRBV5-1
j_gene: TRBJ2-2
len: 12
CDR3aa: CASWSSTGELFF

d_gene: -
v_gene: TRBV7-9
j_gene: TRBJ2-5
len: 12
CDR3aa: CASSPAGETQYF

d_gene: TRBD2
v_gene: TRBV5-1
j_gene: TRBJ2-5
len: 16
CDR3aa: CASTSGNSGEQGTQYF

d_gene: TRBD2
v_gene: TRBV12-5
j_gene: TRBJ2-3
len: 16
CDR3aa: CASGLATSGLADTQYF

d_gene: -
v_gene: TRBV28
j_gene: TRBJ1-5
len: 13
CDR3aa: CASRGRTHQPQHF

d_gene: -
v_gene: TRBV30
j_gene: TRBJ2-2
len: 15
CDR3aa: CAWKTAGPNDGELFF

d_gene: -
v_gene: TRBV9
j_gene: TRBJ2-2
len: 13
CDR3aa: CASSGTVTGELFF

d_gene: TRBD1
v_gene: TRBV5-1
j_gene: TRBJ2-2
len: 17
CDR3aa: CASRFEADRAHTGELFF